This TCR beta chain is from a study of blood T cell repertoires in COVID-19. This CDR3 contains 15 residues. Looked up from germline, CDR1 is MDHEN and CDR2 is SYDVKM. V was clipped by 4 bases and J by 1 base; unmatched bases: 5. As handled by the study authors: Estimation of nucleated cell counts was performed using reference gene primer amplification. The data were produced by immunoSEQ multiplex PCR, yet TCRdb's version contains in-frame clones alone and is incomplete. The V and J calls and clone size are taken from that table; D and trimming were inferred from the DNA. The sample holds some 140,000 clones, around 73% seen once. This clone was seen once.

The chain is built from TRBV28 and TRBJ2-3; 7 positions match TRBD2. This TCR was recovered from a man aged 60-69 years who had recovered from COVID-19. Sequencing used peripheral blood. The CDR3 loop reads CASSSLGRGTDTQYF. The CDR3 DNA sequence: TGTGCCAGCAGTTCCCTGGGGAGGGGCACAGATACGCAGTATTTT. Full variable domain (outside the CDR3, taken from reference TRBV28 and TRBJ2-3): DVKVTQSSRYLVKRTGEKVFLECVQDMDHENMFWYRQDPGLGLRLIYFSYDVKMKEKGDIPEGYSVSREKKERFSLILESASTNQTSMYLCASSSLGRGTDTQYFGPGTRLTVL.